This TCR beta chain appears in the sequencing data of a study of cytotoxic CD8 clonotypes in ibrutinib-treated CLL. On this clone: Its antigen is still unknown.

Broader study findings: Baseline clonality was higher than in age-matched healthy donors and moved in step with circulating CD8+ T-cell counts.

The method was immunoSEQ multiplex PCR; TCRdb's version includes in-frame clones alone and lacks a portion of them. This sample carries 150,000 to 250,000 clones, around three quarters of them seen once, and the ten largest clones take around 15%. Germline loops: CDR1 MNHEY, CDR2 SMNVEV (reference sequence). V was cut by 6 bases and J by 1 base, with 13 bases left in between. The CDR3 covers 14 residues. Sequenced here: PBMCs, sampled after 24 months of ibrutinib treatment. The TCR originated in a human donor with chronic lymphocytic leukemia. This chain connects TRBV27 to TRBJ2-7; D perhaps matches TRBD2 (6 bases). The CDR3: CASSQERVSYEQYF. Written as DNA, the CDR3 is TGTGCCAGCAGCCAAGAGCGGGTGTCCTACGAGCAGTACTTC.